These T cell receptor beta chains were read from a single sample in a study of Graves' ophthalmopathy and Graves' hyperthyroidism. Via MiXCR, TCRdb re-called the multiplex PCR reads, giving one row per CDR3 protein. The top ten hold 2% to 3% of the sample, which has about 370,000 distinct CDR3 sequences, roughly a sixth seen once. The sequenced sample was peripheral blood. The source of these receptors is an adult woman with stable Graves' hyperthyroidism. Both conserved end residues are part of each CDR3. The D gene is left open where the match is weak. Clone size is given for some rows only: seen once, a few or many times, or a class if the clone is expanded.

>TRBJ2-4|TRBD2|many|TRBV12-5
CASGIRLAGAKNIQYF
TGTGCTAGTGGTATCAGACTAGCGGGAGCCAAAAACATTCAGTACTTC
>TRBJ2-7|-|many|TRBV6-1
CASRTGTNYEQYF
TGTGCCAGCAGGACAGGGACTAACTACGAGCAGTACTTC
>TRBJ2-7|-|many|TRBV11-2
CASSARTGTGSYEQYF
TGTGCCAGCAGCGCTCGAACCGGGACGGGCTCCTACGAGCAGTACTTC
>TRBJ2-7|TRBD2|-|TRBV6-5
CASSYSAAGVSEQYF
TGTGCCAGCAGTTACTCGGCAGCGGGAGTGAGCGAGCAGTACTTC
>TRBJ1-2|-|many|TRBV30
CACQPGGFHGYTF
TGTGCCTGCCAACCCGGGGGGTTTCATGGCTACACCTTC
>TRBJ2-7|TRBD2|many|TRBV20-1
CSARSGTNQYEQYF
TGCAGTGCTAGATCCGGGACTAACCAATACGAGCAGTACTTC
>TRBJ1-5|-|many|TRBV12-3/TRBV12-4
CASSTQPSYSNQPQHF
TGTGCCAGCAGCACTCAGCCCTCCTATAGCAATCAGCCCCAGCATTTT
>TRBJ2-2|TRBD2|many|TRBV28
CASLTSAGTGELFF
TGTGCCAGCTTGACTAGCGCTGGCACCGGGGAGCTGTTTTTT
>TRBJ1-2|-|few|TRBV4-1
CASSPVGRLNYGYTF
TGCGCCAGCAGCCCAGTGGGACGGCTGAACTATGGCTACACCTTC
>TRBJ2-4|-|many|TRBV18
CASSRRDRLAKNIQYF
TGTGCCAGCTCACGCCGGGACCGATTAGCCAAAAACATTCAGTACTTC